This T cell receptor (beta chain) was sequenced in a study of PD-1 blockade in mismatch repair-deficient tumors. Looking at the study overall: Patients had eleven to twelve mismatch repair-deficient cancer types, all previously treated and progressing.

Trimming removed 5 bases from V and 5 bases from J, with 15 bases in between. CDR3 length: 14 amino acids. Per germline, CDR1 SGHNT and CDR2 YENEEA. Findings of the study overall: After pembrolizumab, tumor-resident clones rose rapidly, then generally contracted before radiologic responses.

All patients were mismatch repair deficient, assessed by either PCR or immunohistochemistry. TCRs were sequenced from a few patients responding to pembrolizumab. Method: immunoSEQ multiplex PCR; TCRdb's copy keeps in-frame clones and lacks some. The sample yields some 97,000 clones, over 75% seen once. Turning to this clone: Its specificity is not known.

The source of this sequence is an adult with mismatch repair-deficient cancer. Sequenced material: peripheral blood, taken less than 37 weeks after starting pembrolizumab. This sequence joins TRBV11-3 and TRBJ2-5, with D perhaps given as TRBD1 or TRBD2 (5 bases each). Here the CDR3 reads CASSPGTGWETQYF. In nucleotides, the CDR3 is TGTGCCAGCAGCCCAGGGACGGGCTGGGAGACCCAGTACTTC.